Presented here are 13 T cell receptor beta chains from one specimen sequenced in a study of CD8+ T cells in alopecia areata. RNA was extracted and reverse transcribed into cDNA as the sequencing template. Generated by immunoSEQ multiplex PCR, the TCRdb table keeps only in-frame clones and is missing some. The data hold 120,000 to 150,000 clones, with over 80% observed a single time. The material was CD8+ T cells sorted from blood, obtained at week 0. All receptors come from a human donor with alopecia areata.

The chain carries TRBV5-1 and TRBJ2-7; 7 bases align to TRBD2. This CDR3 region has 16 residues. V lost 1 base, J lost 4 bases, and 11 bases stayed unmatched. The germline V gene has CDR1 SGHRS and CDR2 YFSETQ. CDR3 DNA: TGCGCCAGCAGCTTGATTACGACTAGCCCTGTGTACGAGCAGTACTTC. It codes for CASSLITTSPVYEQYF.

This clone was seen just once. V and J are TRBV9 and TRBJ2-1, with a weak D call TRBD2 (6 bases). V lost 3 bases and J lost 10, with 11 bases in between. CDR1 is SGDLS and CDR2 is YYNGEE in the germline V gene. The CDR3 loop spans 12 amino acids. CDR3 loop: CASSAGVAEQFF. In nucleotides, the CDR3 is TGTGCCAGCAGCGCGGGGGTAGCGGAGCAGTTCTTC. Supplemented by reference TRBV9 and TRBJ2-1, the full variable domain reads DSGVTQTPKHLITATGQRVTLRCSPRSGDLSVYWYQQSLDQGLQFLIQYYNGEERAKGNILERFSAQQFPDLHSELNLSSLELGDSALYFCASSAGVAEQFFGPGTRLTVL.

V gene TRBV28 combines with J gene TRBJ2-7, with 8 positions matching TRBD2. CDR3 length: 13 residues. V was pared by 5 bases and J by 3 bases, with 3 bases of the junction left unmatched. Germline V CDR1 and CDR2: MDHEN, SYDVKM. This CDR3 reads CASSPAGGYEQYF. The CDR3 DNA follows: TGTGCCAGCAGTCCCGCGGGGGGCTACGAGCAGTACTTC.

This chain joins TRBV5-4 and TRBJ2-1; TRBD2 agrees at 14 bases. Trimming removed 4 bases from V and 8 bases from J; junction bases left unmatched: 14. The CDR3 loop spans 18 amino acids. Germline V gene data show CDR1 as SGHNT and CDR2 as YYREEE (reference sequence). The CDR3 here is CASSREPRTSGRLDEQFF. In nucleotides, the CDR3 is TGTGCCAGCAGCCGCGAGCCCCGGACTAGCGGGAGGTTGGATGAGCAGTTCTTC.

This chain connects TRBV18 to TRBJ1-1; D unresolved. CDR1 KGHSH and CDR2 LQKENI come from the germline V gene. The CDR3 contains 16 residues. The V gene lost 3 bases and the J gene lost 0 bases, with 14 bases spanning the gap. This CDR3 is CASSPTGQVLNTEAFF. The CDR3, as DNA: TGTGCCAGCTCACCCACCGGGCAGGTACTGAACACTGAAGCTTTCTTT.

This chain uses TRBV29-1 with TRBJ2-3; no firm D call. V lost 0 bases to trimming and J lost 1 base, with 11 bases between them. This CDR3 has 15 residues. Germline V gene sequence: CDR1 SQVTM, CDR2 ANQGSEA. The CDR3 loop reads CSVEERAGRTDTQYF. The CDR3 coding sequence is TGCAGCGTTGAAGAACGGGCAGGCCGCACAGATACGCAGTATTTT.

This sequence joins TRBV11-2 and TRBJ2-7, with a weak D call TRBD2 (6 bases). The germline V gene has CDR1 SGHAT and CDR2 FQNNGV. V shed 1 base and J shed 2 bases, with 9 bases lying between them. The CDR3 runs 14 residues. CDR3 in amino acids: CASSLGAGTYEQYF. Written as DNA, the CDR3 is TGTGCCAGCAGCTTAGGGGCGGGGACCTACGAGCAGTACTTC. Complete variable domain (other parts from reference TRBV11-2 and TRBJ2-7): EAGVAQSPRYKIIEKRQSVAFWCNPISGHATLYWYQQILGQGPKLLIQFQNNGVVDDSQLPKDRFSAERLKGVDSTLKIQPAKLEDSAVYLCASSLGAGTYEQYFGPGTRLTVT.

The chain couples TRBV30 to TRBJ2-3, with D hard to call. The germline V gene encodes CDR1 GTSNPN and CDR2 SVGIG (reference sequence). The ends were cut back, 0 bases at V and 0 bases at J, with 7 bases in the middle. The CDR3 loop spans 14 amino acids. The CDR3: CAWSVGQSTDTQYF. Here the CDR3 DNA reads TGTGCCTGGAGTGTAGGTCAGAGCACAGATACGCAGTATTTT.

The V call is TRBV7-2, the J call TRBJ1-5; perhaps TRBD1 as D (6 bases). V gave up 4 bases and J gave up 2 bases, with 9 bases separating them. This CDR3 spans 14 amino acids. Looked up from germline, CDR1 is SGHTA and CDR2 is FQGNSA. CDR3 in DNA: TGTGCCAGCAGCTCAAGGACAGGCAATCAGCCCCAGCATTTT. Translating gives CASSSRTGNQPQHF.

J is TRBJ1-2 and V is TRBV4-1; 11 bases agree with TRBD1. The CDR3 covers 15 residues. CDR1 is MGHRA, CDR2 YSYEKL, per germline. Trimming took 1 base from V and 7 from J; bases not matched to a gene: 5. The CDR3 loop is CASSQGTGGISGYTF. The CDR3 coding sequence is TGCGCCAGCAGCCAAGGGACAGGGGGCATATCTGGCTACACCTTC.

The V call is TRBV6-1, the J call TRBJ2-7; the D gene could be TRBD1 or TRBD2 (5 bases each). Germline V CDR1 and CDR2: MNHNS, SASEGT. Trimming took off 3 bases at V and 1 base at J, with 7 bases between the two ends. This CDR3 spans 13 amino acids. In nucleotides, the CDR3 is TGTGCCAGCAGTGAGGGACCGTCCTACGAGCAGTACTTC. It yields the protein CASSEGPSYEQYF.

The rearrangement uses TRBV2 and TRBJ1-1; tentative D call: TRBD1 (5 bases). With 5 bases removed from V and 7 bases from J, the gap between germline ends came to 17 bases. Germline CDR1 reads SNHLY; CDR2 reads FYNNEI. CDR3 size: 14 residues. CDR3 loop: CASSLSGGRDEAFF. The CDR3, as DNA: TGTGCCAGCAGTCTCTCCGGGGGGAGGGATGAAGCTTTCTTT.

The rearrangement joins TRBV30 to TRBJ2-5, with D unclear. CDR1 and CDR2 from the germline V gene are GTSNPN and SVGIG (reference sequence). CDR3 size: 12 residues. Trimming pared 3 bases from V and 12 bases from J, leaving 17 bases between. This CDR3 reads CAWSDGRTEEYF. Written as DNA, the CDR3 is TGTGCCTGGAGCGACGGCCGGACGGAAGAGTACTTC.